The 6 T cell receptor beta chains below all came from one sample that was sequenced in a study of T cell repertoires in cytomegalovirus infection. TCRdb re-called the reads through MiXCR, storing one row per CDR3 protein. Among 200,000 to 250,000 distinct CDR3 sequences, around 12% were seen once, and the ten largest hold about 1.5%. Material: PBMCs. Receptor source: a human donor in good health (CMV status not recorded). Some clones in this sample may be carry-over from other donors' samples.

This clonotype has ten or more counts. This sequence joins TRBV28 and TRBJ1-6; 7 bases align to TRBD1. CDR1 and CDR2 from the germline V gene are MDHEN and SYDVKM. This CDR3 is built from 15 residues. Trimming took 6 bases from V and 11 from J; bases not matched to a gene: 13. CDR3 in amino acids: CASSPDPGGLPPLHF. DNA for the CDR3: TGTGCCAGCAGCCCTGACCCAGGGGGATTACCACCCCTCCACTTT.

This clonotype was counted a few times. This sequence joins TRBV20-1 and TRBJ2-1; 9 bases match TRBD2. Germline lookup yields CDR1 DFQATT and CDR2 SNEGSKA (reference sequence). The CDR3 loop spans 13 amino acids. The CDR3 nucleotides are TGCAGCATCGTAGCGGGAGACTACAATGAGCAGTTCTTC. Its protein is CSIVAGDYNEQFF.

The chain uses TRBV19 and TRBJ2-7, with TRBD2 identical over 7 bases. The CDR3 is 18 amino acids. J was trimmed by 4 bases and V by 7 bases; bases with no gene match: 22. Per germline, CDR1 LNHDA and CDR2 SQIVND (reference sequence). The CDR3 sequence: CASNSGRQRGGFGYEQYF. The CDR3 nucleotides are TGTGCCAGTAACTCCGGACGACAGCGGGGTGGTTTCGGGTACGAGCAGTACTTC.

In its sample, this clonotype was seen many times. Written as DNA, the CDR3 is TGTGCCAGCAGCTTAAGGAGGGTAGTATCCAACAATGAGCAGTTCTTC. The encoded protein is CASSLRRVVSNNEQFF. The chain couples TRBV7-3 to TRBJ2-1; tentative D call: TRBD2 (6 bases). V was clipped by 1 base and J by 5 bases, with 15 bases between them. CDR1 SGHTA and CDR2 FQGTGA come from the germline V gene. There are 16 residues in the CDR3.

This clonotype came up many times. CDR3 protein: CASSVGQNTEAFF. The CDR3 bases are TGTGCCAGCAGCGTAGGACAGAACACTGAAGCTTTCTTT. The V gene is TRBV7-3, the J gene TRBJ1-1, with D perhaps matching TRBD1 (5 bases). The CDR3 sequence is 13 residues long. V was cut by 5 bases and J by 1 base, with 8 bases left in between. Germline lookup yields CDR1 SGHTA and CDR2 FQGTGA. The full variable domain, completed using reference TRBV7-3 and TRBJ1-1, is GAGVSQTPSNKVTEKGKYVELRCDPISGHTALYWYRQSLGQGPEFLIYFQGTGAADDSGLPNDRFFAVRPEGSVSTLKIQRTERGDSAVYLCASSVGQNTEAFFGQGTRLTVV.

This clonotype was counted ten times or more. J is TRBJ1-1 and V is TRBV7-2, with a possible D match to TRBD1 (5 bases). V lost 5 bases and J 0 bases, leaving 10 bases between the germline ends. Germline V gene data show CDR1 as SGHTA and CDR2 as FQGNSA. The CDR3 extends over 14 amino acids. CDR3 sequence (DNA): TGTGCCAGCAGCGGGGGGGTTATGAACACTGAAGCTTTCTTT. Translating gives CASSGGVMNTEAFF.